A selection of T cell receptor beta chains follows, all from one sample in a study of blood T cell repertoires in COVID-19. The protocol was immunoSEQ multiplex PCR, while the TCRdb copy is restricted to in-frame clones and leaves out a portion. Found here are approximately 180,000 clones, roughly 82% of them singletons; the top ten hold approximately 9.1%. The sequenced sample was peripheral blood. These receptors originate from a woman in her sixties or seventies with acute or convalescent COVID-19. CDR3s include the opening cysteine and the closing phenylalanine or tryptophan. A D gene is named only where the DNA matches it firmly. Clone size is given for some rows only: seen once, a few or many times, or a class if the clone is expanded.

clone_size: once
j_call: TRBJ1-5
d_call: TRBD1
v_call: TRBV12-5
cdr3_nt: TGTGCTAGCCCCTACCGGGACAGGGGACATCGGCCCCAGCATTTT
cdr3_aa: CASPYRDRGHRPQHF

clone_size: -
j_call: TRBJ1-3
d_call: -
v_call: TRBV10-3
cdr3_nt: TGTGCCATCAGCGGGGAGAGGATGTTCTCTGGAAACACCATATATTTT
cdr3_aa: CAISGERMFSGNTIYF

clone_size: once
j_call: TRBJ2-5
d_call: -
v_call: TRBV2
cdr3_nt: TGTGCCAGCAGTGCGATCCGAGGGGAGACCCAGTACTTC
cdr3_aa: CASSAIRGETQYF

clone_size: -
j_call: TRBJ1-1
d_call: -
v_call: TRBV19
cdr3_nt: TGTGCCAGTAAGTGGGCAGGGAATATGAACACTGAAGCTTTCTTT
cdr3_aa: CASKWAGNMNTEAFF

clone_size: once
j_call: TRBJ1-2
d_call: TRBD1
v_call: TRBV6-2/TRBV6-3
cdr3_nt: TGTGCCAGCAGTTTCGGGACAGCCTATGGCTACACCTTC
cdr3_aa: CASSFGTAYGYTF

clone_size: -
j_call: TRBJ2-7
d_call: -
v_call: TRBV6-6
cdr3_nt: TGTGCCAGCCTCCCCGGGTCCTCCTACGAGCAGTACTTC
cdr3_aa: CASLPGSSYEQYF

clone_size: few
j_call: TRBJ1-2
d_call: TRBD1
v_call: TRBV18
cdr3_nt: TGTGCCAGCTCACCTCCCGGGACAGGCCCCTATGGCTACACCTTC
cdr3_aa: CASSPPGTGPYGYTF

clone_size: -
j_call: TRBJ2-1
d_call: TRBD2
v_call: TRBV5-4
cdr3_nt: TGTGCCAGCAGCTTGGGACTAGCTGGAGATGAGCAGTTCTTC
cdr3_aa: CASSLGLAGDEQFF

clone_size: -
j_call: TRBJ2-2
d_call: TRBD1
v_call: TRBV9
cdr3_nt: TGTGCCAGCAGCGTAACTTGGGACAGCGGGGAGCTGTTTTTT
cdr3_aa: CASSVTWDSGELFF

clone_size: few
j_call: TRBJ1-2
d_call: -
v_call: TRBV28
cdr3_nt: TGTGCCAGCAGTTTGGGGGAGGGCTATGGCTACACCTTC
cdr3_aa: CASSLGEGYGYTF

clone_size: -
j_call: TRBJ2-5
d_call: TRBD1
v_call: TRBV5-1
cdr3_nt: TGCGCCAGCAGCTTAGACAGGGGGGAGACCCAGTACTTC
cdr3_aa: CASSLDRGETQYF

clone_size: -
j_call: TRBJ1-4
d_call: -
v_call: TRBV30
cdr3_nt: TGTGCCTGGGGACTGAACATTATTGGTGAAAAACTGTTTTTT
cdr3_aa: CAWGLNIIGEKLFF

clone_size: -
j_call: TRBJ1-2
d_call: -
v_call: TRBV10-2
cdr3_nt: TGCGCCAGCAGTGAGGGGAGTGGCTACACCTTC
cdr3_aa: CASSEGSGYTF

clone_size: once
j_call: TRBJ2-5
d_call: TRBD2
v_call: TRBV10-2
cdr3_nt: TGCGCCAGCAGTGCCGGGAGGGCCCTGGAGACCCAGTACTTC
cdr3_aa: CASSAGRALETQYF

clone_size: -
j_call: TRBJ2-2
d_call: -
v_call: TRBV19
cdr3_nt: TGTGCCAGTAGTATAGAGCTCAGGGCCGGGGAGCTGTTTTTT
cdr3_aa: CASSIELRAGELFF

clone_size: -
j_call: TRBJ2-5
d_call: TRBD2
v_call: TRBV7-9
cdr3_nt: TGTGCCAGCAGCTTAGTCGGGAGGGAGACCCAGTACTTC
cdr3_aa: CASSLVGRETQYF

clone_size: few
j_call: TRBJ1-1
d_call: TRBD1
v_call: TRBV3-1/TRBV3-2
cdr3_nt: TGTGCCAGCAGCCACCGCGACAGGGGGCAAGGGGCTTTCTTT
cdr3_aa: CASSHRDRGQGAFF

clone_size: -
j_call: TRBJ1-1
d_call: -
v_call: TRBV4-2
cdr3_nt: TGTGCCAGCAGTCCATTAGAGGGTGAAGCTTTCTTT
cdr3_aa: CASSPLEGEAFF

clone_size: -
j_call: TRBJ2-1
d_call: TRBD1
v_call: TRBV24-1
cdr3_nt: TGTGCCACCAGTGACCCCGACAGGGAAAATGAGCAGTTCTTC
cdr3_aa: CATSDPDRENEQFF

clone_size: -
j_call: TRBJ1-3
d_call: TRBD1
v_call: TRBV18
cdr3_nt: TGTGCCAGCTCACAAGGGACAGCTGGAAACACCATATATTTT
cdr3_aa: CASSQGTAGNTIYF

clone_size: -
j_call: TRBJ2-3
d_call: -
v_call: TRBV19
cdr3_nt: TGTGCCAGTAGTATGGGACACACAGATACGCAGTATTTT
cdr3_aa: CASSMGHTDTQYF

clone_size: -
j_call: TRBJ2-2
d_call: -
v_call: TRBV7-9
cdr3_nt: TGTGCCAGCAGCAACAGGGTCGGCAACACCGGGGAGCTGTTTTTT
cdr3_aa: CASSNRVGNTGELFF

clone_size: -
j_call: TRBJ1-2
d_call: TRBD1
v_call: TRBV6-5
cdr3_nt: TGTGCCAGCCGTTTCCGGAGCCCCACAGGGGCTGGCTACACCTTC
cdr3_aa: CASRFRSPTGAGYTF

clone_size: -
j_call: TRBJ1-2
d_call: TRBD1
v_call: TRBV5-1
cdr3_nt: TGCGCCAGCAGCTTGGGAAGGGGGCAAGGCTATGGCTACACCTTC
cdr3_aa: CASSLGRGQGYGYTF

clone_size: -
j_call: TRBJ2-7
d_call: -
v_call: TRBV4-3
cdr3_nt: TGCGCCAGCAGCCAAGACACAGAAAGCTCCTACGAGCAGTACTTC
cdr3_aa: CASSQDTESSYEQYF

clone_size: many
j_call: TRBJ2-7
d_call: TRBD2
v_call: TRBV28
cdr3_nt: TGTGCCAGCAAGAGCGGGGGGCCACGACACAACTCCTACGAGCAGTACTTC
cdr3_aa: CASKSGGPRHNSYEQYF

clone_size: -
j_call: TRBJ1-1
d_call: -
v_call: TRBV12-3/TRBV12-4
cdr3_nt: TGTGCCAGCAGGTCCTCGGGGGTCGAAGCTTTCTTT
cdr3_aa: CASRSSGVEAFF

clone_size: few
j_call: TRBJ2-3
d_call: -
v_call: TRBV5-4
cdr3_nt: TGTGCCAGCAGCAAGGGGGAGGGCCGTACGCAGTATTTT
cdr3_aa: CASSKGEGRTQYF

clone_size: -
j_call: TRBJ1-1
d_call: TRBD1
v_call: TRBV5-1
cdr3_nt: TGCGCCAGCAGCTCCAAACAAGGACAGGGAGGCACTGAAGCTTTCTTT
cdr3_aa: CASSSKQGQGGTEAFF

clone_size: -
j_call: TRBJ1-1
d_call: -
v_call: TRBV19
cdr3_nt: TGTGCCAGTAGTTCTACAGCTAACACTGAAGCTTTCTTT
cdr3_aa: CASSSTANTEAFF

clone_size: few
j_call: TRBJ1-6
d_call: -
v_call: TRBV2
cdr3_nt: TGTGCCAGCAGTGGAACATTCTATAATTCACCCCTCCACTTT
cdr3_aa: CASSGTFYNSPLHF

clone_size: -
j_call: TRBJ2-4
d_call: -
v_call: TRBV27
cdr3_nt: TGTGCCAGCAGTTTATCAGCGGGCCAGGGTAGTTCGTGGTCGAATCACATTCAGTACTTC
cdr3_aa: CASSLSAGQGSSWSNHIQYF

clone_size: -
j_call: TRBJ2-2
d_call: TRBD1
v_call: TRBV6-2/TRBV6-3
cdr3_nt: TGTGCCAGCAGTTATTCAGGGGGCCCCGGGGAGCTGTTTTTT
cdr3_aa: CASSYSGGPGELFF

clone_size: once
j_call: TRBJ2-4
d_call: -
v_call: TRBV7-2
cdr3_nt: TGTGCCAGCAGCTTAGACAGGGCCGGAAACATTCAGTACTTC
cdr3_aa: CASSLDRAGNIQYF

clone_size: once
j_call: TRBJ1-5
d_call: TRBD1
v_call: TRBV19
cdr3_nt: TGTGCCAGTATGGGGGACAGGGGGAAGTGGGGCAATCAGCCCCAGCATTTT
cdr3_aa: CASMGDRGKWGNQPQHF

clone_size: -
j_call: TRBJ2-1
d_call: -
v_call: TRBV27
cdr3_nt: TGTGCCAGCAGTTTGGTGACCAGGGGACTATTCAATGAGCAGTTCTTC
cdr3_aa: CASSLVTRGLFNEQFF

clone_size: -
j_call: TRBJ2-1
d_call: TRBD2
v_call: TRBV5-1
cdr3_nt: TGCGCCAGCAGCGATCCTAGCGGGGGGGTAGGTGAGCAGTTCTTC
cdr3_aa: CASSDPSGGVGEQFF

clone_size: -
j_call: TRBJ2-5
d_call: -
v_call: TRBV7-2
cdr3_nt: TGTGCCAGCGGCCGATTAGAGACCCAGTACTTC
cdr3_aa: CASGRLETQYF

clone_size: few
j_call: TRBJ1-6
d_call: TRBD1
v_call: TRBV7-2
cdr3_nt: TGTGCCAGCAGCCCCAGACAGGGCGGTTCACCCCTCCACTTT
cdr3_aa: CASSPRQGGSPLHF

clone_size: -
j_call: TRBJ1-2
d_call: -
v_call: TRBV6-5
cdr3_nt: TGTGCCAGCAGTTACTGGGCAGGGGCGGATTATGGCTACACCTTC
cdr3_aa: CASSYWAGADYGYTF

clone_size: -
j_call: TRBJ2-2
d_call: TRBD2
v_call: TRBV7-2
cdr3_nt: TGTGCCAGCAGCTTGGCGGGAGGGTACAACACCGGGGAGCTGTTTTTT
cdr3_aa: CASSLAGGYNTGELFF

clone_size: -
j_call: TRBJ1-1
d_call: TRBD1
v_call: TRBV5-6
cdr3_nt: TGTGCCAGCAGCTTGGGAGGGGGCGGCACTGAAGCTTTCTTT
cdr3_aa: CASSLGGGGTEAFF

clone_size: -
j_call: TRBJ2-4
d_call: TRBD2
v_call: TRBV20-1
cdr3_nt: TGCAGTGCTAGTCCTAGCGGGAGAGCTGACATTCAGTACTTC
cdr3_aa: CSASPSGRADIQYF

clone_size: -
j_call: TRBJ1-1
d_call: -
v_call: TRBV19
cdr3_nt: TGTGCCAGTAGTATAGCCGGTTACACTGAAGCTTTCTTT
cdr3_aa: CASSIAGYTEAFF

clone_size: -
j_call: TRBJ1-2
d_call: TRBD1
v_call: TRBV28
cdr3_nt: TGTGCCAGCAGTCCCCGACAGGGCATCTATGGCTACACCTTC
cdr3_aa: CASSPRQGIYGYTF

clone_size: -
j_call: TRBJ1-1
d_call: -
v_call: TRBV30
cdr3_nt: TGTGCCTGGGACACTACGAACACTGAAGCTTTCTTT
cdr3_aa: CAWDTTNTEAFF

clone_size: -
j_call: TRBJ2-7
d_call: -
v_call: TRBV5-1
cdr3_nt: TGCGCCAGCAGCTTGACGGGCTCCTACGAGCAGTACTTC
cdr3_aa: CASSLTGSYEQYF

clone_size: -
j_call: TRBJ1-1
d_call: -
v_call: TRBV3-1/TRBV3-2
cdr3_nt: TGTGCCAGCAGCCAAGTTGGGAGTGAAGCTTTCTTT
cdr3_aa: CASSQVGSEAFF

clone_size: -
j_call: TRBJ1-2
d_call: TRBD1
v_call: TRBV7-2
cdr3_nt: TGTGCCAGCAGCTTAGAGGGGGCGTATGGCTACACCTTC
cdr3_aa: CASSLEGAYGYTF

clone_size: -
j_call: TRBJ2-7
d_call: TRBD2
v_call: TRBV14
cdr3_nt: TGTGCCAGCAGCCAAGACCCCGGGACTATTTACCACGAGCAGTACTTC
cdr3_aa: CASSQDPGTIYHEQYF

clone_size: -
j_call: TRBJ1-2
d_call: TRBD1
v_call: TRBV7-7
cdr3_nt: TGTGCTAGCACCCTCCCCCCCCAGGGGGCCTCCCTGACCTATGGCTACACCTTC
cdr3_aa: CASTLPPQGASLTYGYTF

clone_size: -
j_call: TRBJ2-2
d_call: -
v_call: TRBV15
cdr3_nt: TGTGCCACCAGCAGCCGGAACACCGGGGAGCTGTTTTTT
cdr3_aa: CATSSRNTGELFF